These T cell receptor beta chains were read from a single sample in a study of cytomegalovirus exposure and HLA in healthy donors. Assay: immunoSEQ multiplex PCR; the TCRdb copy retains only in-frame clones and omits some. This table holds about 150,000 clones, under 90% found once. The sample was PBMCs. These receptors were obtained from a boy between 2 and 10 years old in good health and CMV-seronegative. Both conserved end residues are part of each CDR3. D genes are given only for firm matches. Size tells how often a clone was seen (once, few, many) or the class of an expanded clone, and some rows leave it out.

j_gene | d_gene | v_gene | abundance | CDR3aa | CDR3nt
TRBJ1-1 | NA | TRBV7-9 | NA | CSSSLAWPVNTEAFF | TGTTCCAGCAGCTTAGCCTGGCCAGTGAACACTGAAGCTTTCTTT
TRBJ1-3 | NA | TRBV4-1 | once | CASSQGEDLSGNTIYF | TGCGCCAGCAGCCAAGGGGAGGACCTCTCTGGAAACACCATATATTTT
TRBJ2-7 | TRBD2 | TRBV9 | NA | CASSLGGGNYEQYF | TGTGCCAGCAGCCTCGGGGGGGGAAATTACGAGCAGTACTTC
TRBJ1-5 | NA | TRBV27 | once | CASSFFNSNQPQHF | TGTGCCAGCAGTTTTTTTAATAGCAATCAGCCCCAGCATTTT
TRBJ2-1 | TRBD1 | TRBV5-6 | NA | CASSLIDRDSHNEQFF | TGTGCCAGCAGCTTGATAGACCGGGACAGCCACAATGAGCAGTTCTTC
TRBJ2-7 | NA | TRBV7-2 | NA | CASTLDLTYEQYF | TGTGCCAGCACCCTCGACTTAACCTACGAGCAGTACTTC
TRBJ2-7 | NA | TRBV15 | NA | CATSRGIGGYEQYF | TGTGCCACCAGCAGAGGCATCGGTGGCTACGAGCAGTACTTC
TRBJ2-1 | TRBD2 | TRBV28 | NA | CASSDSGRFDNEQFF | TGTGCCAGCAGTGATAGCGGGAGATTCGACAATGAGCAGTTCTTC
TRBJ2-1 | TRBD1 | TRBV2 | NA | CASLGTGGVQEQFF | TGTGCCAGCCTCGGGACAGGGGGGGTTCAGGAGCAGTTCTTC
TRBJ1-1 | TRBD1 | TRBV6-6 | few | CASSYRDREGAFF | TGTGCCAGCAGTTACCGGGACAGGGAGGGGGCTTTCTTT
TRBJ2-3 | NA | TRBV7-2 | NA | CASSYTDTQYF | TGTGCCAGCAGTTACACAGATACGCAGTATTTT
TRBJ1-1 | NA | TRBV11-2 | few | CASSFRGTMNTEAFF | TGTGCCAGCAGCTTCAGGGGTACCATGAACACTGAAGCTTTCTTT
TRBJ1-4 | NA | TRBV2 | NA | CASQPSATNEKLFF | TGTGCCAGTCAGCCCAGCGCAACTAATGAAAAACTGTTTTTT
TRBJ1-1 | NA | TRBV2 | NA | CASSDPLGTAAFF | TGTGCCAGCAGTGATCCCCTGGGGACTGCAGCTTTCTTT
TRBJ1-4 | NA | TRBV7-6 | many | CASSLALARVGEKLFF | TGTGCCAGCAGCTTAGCGTTAGCCAGGGTGGGCGAAAAACTGTTTTTT
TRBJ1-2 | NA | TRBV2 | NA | CASSRETPNYGYTF | TGTGCCAGCAGTCGGGAGACGCCGAACTATGGCTACACCTTC
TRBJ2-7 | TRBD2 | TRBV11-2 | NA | CASSIRTSGRVDWYEQYF | TGTGCCAGCAGCATTCGGACTAGCGGGAGGGTGGACTGGTACGAGCAGTACTTC
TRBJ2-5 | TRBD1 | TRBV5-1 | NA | CASSLGQGSPETQYF | TGCGCCAGCAGCCTGGGACAGGGGTCACCAGAGACCCAGTACTTC
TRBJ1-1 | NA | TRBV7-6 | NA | CASSLTGNTEAFF | TGTGCCAGCAGCTTGACTGGTAACACTGAAGCTTTCTTT
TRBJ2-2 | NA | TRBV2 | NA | CASNFGTSRTGELFF | TGTGCCAGCAATTTCGGTACGTCGAGAACCGGGGAGCTGTTTTTT
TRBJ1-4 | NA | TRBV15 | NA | CATRGGIRINEKLFF | TGTGCCACCAGAGGCGGGATCAGAATTAATGAAAAACTGTTTTTT
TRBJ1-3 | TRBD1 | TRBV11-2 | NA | CASSSLTGMTGNTIYF | TGTGCCAGCAGCTCACTGACAGGGATGACTGGAAACACCATATATTTT
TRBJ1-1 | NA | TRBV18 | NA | CASSGRNTEAFF | TGTGCCAGCTCGGGCCGAAACACTGAAGCTTTCTTT
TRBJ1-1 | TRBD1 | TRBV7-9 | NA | CASSISGTGENTEAFF | TGTGCCAGCAGCATCTCCGGGACAGGGGAGAACACTGAAGCTTTCTTT
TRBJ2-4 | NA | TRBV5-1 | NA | CASSLGQVNIQYF | TGCGCCAGCAGCTTGGGACAGGTGAACATTCAGTACTTC
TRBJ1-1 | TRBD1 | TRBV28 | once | CASSFRTGRNTEAFF | TGTGCCAGCAGTTTCCGGACAGGACGAAACACTGAAGCTTTCTTT
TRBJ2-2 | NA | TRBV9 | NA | CASTTEALPRKPGELFF | TGTGCCAGCACAACCGAGGCCCTACCGCGTAAACCTGGGGAGCTGTTTTTT
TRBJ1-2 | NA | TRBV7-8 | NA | CASSLGQAYYGYTF | TGTGCCAGCAGCTTAGGGCAGGCCTACTATGGCTACACCTTC